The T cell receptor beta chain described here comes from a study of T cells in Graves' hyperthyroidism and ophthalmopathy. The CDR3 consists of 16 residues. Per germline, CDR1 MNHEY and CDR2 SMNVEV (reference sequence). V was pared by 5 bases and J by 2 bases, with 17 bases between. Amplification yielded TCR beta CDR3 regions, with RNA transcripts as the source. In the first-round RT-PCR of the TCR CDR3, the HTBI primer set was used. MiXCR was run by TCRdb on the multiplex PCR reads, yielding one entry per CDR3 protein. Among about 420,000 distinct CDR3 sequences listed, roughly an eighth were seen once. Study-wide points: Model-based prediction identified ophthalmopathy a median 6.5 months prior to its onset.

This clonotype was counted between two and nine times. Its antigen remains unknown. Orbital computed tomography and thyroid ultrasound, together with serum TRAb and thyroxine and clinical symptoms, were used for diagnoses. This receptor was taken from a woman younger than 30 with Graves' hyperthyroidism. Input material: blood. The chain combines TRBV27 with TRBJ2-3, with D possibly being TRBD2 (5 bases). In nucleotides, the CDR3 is TGTGCCAGCAGTCCTACCACCGGACTGTACACAGATACGCAGTATTTT. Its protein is CASSPTTGLYTDTQYF.